This T cell receptor (beta chain) stems from a study of T cell responses to AZD1222 COVID-19 vaccine. CDR1 KGHSH and CDR2 LQKENI come from the germline V gene. The CDR3 extends over 16 amino acids. Some clones are missing from TCRdb's copy, which holds only in-frame ones; the method was immunoSEQ multiplex PCR. The table has 180,000 or so clones, 85% to 95% seen once. The TCR was taken from an adult who received the MenACWY meningococcal vaccine as a control. Sequenced material: peripheral blood, taken 28 days after the second dose of the MenACWY control vaccine. This rearrangement joins TRBV18 to TRBJ1-1; 7 bases align to TRBD1. The CDR3 loop reads CATGSGELTMNTEAFF. The CDR3 nucleotides are TGTGCGACAGGGTCTGGGGAACTCACCATGAACACTGAAGCTTTCTTT.